The sequence of this T cell receptor (beta chain) was determined in a study of cytomegalovirus exposure and HLA in healthy donors. Study outcomes and limitations: The finding came from a later analysis; first-cohort TCR clusters tended to co-occur in the 95 to 150 validation repertoires.

As regards this clone: No antigen is known for it.

The donors were in the roughly 130-subject validation cohort, distinct from the roughly 600-subject first cohort. Clones were sequenced by immunoSEQ multiplex PCR, and TCRdb holds only the in-frame ones, with some missing. The sample contains roughly 95,000 clones, around 85% of which appear only once. V dropped 11 bases and J dropped 2 bases, with 17 bases sitting between them. The CDR3 length is 14 residues. The sequenced sample was PBMCs. The TCR originated in a man younger than 30 in good health and CMV-seropositive. The genes are TRBV23-1 and TRBJ2-3; perhaps TRBD1 as D (7 bases). TRBV23-1 is placed among ORFs of uncertain function. DNA for the CDR3: TGCGCCCGACAGGGACTGCTACCCACAGATACGCAGTATTTT. Encoded protein: CARQGLLPTDTQYF.